This T cell receptor (beta chain) was recovered during a study of T cell responses to AZD1222 COVID-19 vaccine. General study findings and limits: Within unmutated variant regions lay the reported targets of nearly half of spike-specific TCRs. Just five or six AZD1222 recipients were seropositive at baseline. Clonal diversity may have been underestimated, and the donors were mostly white British, with more females than males. With dominance at 160-218 and 743-854, vaccine-associated CD4 TCRs spanned spike.

Assay used: immunoSEQ multiplex PCR; TCRdb lists only in-frame clones, some missing. The sample lists tens of thousands of clones, around 89% occurring once. Of note for this clone: Its cognate antigen is unknown.

Sequenced here: peripheral blood, sampled 28 days after the second dose of the MenACWY control vaccine. This sequence was found in an adult who received the MenACWY meningococcal vaccine as a control.

The CDR3 spells CAISADGGDTDTQYF. CDR3 DNA: TGTGCCATCAGCGCGGATGGGGGCGACACAGATACGCAGTATTTT. The genes are TRBV10-3 and TRBJ2-3, with D perhaps TRBD1 (6 bases). The CDR3 totals 15 residues. V lost 6 bases to trimming and J lost 2 bases, with 15 bases between them. Germline V lookup: CDR1 ENHRY, CDR2 SYGVKD.